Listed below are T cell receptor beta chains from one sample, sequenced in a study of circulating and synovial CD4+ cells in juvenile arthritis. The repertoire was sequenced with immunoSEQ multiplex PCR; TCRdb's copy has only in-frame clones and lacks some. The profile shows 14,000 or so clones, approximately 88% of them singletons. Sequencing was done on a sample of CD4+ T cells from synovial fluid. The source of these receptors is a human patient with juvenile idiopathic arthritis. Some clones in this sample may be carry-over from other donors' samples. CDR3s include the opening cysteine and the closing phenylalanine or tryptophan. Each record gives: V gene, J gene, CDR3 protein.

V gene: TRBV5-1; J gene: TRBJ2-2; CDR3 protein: CASSLGHTNTGELFF
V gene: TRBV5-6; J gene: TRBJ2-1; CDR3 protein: CASRLAADEQFF
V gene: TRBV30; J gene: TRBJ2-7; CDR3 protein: CAWRQQSSTYEQYF
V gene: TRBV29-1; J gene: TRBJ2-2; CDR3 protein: CSVESGMAGSNTGELFF
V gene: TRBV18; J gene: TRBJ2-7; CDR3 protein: CASSPTGVLYEQYF
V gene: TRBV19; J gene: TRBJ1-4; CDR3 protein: CASTGTVNEKLFF
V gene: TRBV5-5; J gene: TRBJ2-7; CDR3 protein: CASSSRPKGEQYF
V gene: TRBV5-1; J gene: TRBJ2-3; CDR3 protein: CASSLGTSGRGDTQYF
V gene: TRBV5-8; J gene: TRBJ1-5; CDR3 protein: CASSPRQGAGNQPQHF
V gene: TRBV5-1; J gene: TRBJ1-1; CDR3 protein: CASSSQGNTEAFF
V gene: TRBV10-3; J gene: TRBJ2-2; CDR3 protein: CAIRTRGTGELFF
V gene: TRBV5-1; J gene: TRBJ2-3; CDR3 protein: CASSTGQTSTDTQYF
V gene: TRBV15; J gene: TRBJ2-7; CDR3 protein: CATSRVQARIEQYF
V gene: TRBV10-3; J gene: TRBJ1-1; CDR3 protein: CAISFEHLQGNTEAFF
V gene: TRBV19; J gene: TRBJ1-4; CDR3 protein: CASSFRQGNEKLFF
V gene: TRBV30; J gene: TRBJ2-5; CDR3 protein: CAWSARQGQETQYF
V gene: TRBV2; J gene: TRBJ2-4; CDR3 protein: CASTTGEWSKNIQYF
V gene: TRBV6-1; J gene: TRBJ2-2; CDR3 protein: CASYGPFRELFF
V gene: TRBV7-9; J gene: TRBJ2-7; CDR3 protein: CASSLGLAGTEQYF
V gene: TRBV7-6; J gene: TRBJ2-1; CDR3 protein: CASSPRGEYNEQFF
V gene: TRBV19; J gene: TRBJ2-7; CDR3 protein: CASSIVGSSRGMGEQYF
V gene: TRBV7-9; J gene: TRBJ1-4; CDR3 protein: CASSLVQSNEKLFF